Described below is a single T cell receptor beta chain sequence and its context. Its specificity is not known. Via 5' RACE with UMI labels, TRB cDNA libraries were prepared. Each CDR3 protein gets one entry in TCRdb, which reprocessed the 5' RACE reads and gives no DNA. The listing records around 130,000 distinct CDR3 sequences. These data originate in a study of CXCR3-negative and CXCR3-positive naive CD8 T cells. Whole-study findings and limits: CXCR3-positive naive cells had more hydrophobic TRB CDR3s than CXCR3-negative naive cells. Much lower diversity was found in memory CD8+ cells, while both naive subsets had comparably high diversity.

This CDR3 comprises 14 residues. Germline V gives CDR1 MDHEN, CDR2 SYDVKM. J is TRBJ1-1 and V is TRBV28; TCRdb indicates TRBD1, and absent DNA this call remains unverified. The origin of this receptor is a human donor in good health. Some clones in this sample may be carry-over from other donors' samples. Input material: naive CXCR3+ CD8+ T cells from blood. Subset of the sample: CD45RO-CCR7+CD27+CD95- naive CD8+ T cells expressing CXCR3 (TNR3+). CDR3 sequence: CASSSPEGGTEAFF.